The 4 T cell receptor beta chains below were found in one sample sequenced in a study of cytomegalovirus exposure and HLA in healthy donors (dated by TCRdb to 2015 to 2018). Library generation was performed with the immunoSEQ multiplex PCR assay. The multiplex PCR relied on a mix of 60 forward primers for TCR Vbeta segments and 13 reverse primers for TCR Jbeta segments. TCRdb mirrors the immuneACCESS table, restricted to in-frame sequences. Some clones are absent from its copies; in checked studies, under half trace to an unresolved V gene, and the reason for the others is unknown. This sample gives some 130,000 clones in total; approximately 9% of them show up just once. Of the sample, about 7.5% falls within the top ten clones. Sequencing input: PBMCs. These receptors came from a woman in her thirties or forties in good health and CMV-seropositive.

This clone has more than one count but fewer than ten. The V call is TRBV7-8, the J call TRBJ2-2; D possibly corresponds to TRBD1 (6 bases). The CDR3 consists of 16 residues. Germline V gene lookup returns CDR1 SGHVS and CDR2 FQNEAQ. V gave up 3 bases and J gave up 0 bases, with 11 bases separating them. Written as DNA, the CDR3 is TGTGCCAGCAGCTTCCGGACAGTCCCGAACACCGGGGAGCTGTTTTTT. Its translation is CASSFRTVPNTGELFF.

This clone was seen a handful of times. The chain employs TRBV2 and TRBJ2-5, with a tentative D call TRBD1 (5 bases). Deletions cut 5 bases from V and 1 base from J, with 11 bases between. The germline gives CDR1 SNHLY, CDR2 FYNNEI. CDR3 length equals 14 residues. The chain's CDR3 is CASSRLTAQETQYF. The CDR3 DNA is TGTGCCAGCAGTCGTCTGACAGCCCAAGAGACCCAGTACTTC.

The rearrangement joins TRBV4-1 to TRBJ2-7; 8 bases match TRBD1. CDR1 and CDR2 (germline): MGHRA, YSYEKL. Losses at the gene ends were 4 bases for V and 4 bases for J; bases not matched to a gene: 18. The CDR3 has 18 residues. DNA of the CDR3: TGCGCCAGCAGCCTCGAACAGGGGGTCCGACTCGCAACTTACGAGCAGTACTTC. Translating it yields CASSLEQGVRLATYEQYF.

A few counts support this clone. The chain joins TRBV5-5 to TRBJ1-1; TRBD1 agrees at 9 bases. The CDR3 sequence is 14 residues long. V trimming: 4 bases; J trimming: 10 bases; junction bases outside the gene matches: 11. Germline lookup yields CDR1 SGHKS and CDR2 YYEKEE (reference sequence). CDR3 protein: CASSMGQGTSGAFF. Here the CDR3 DNA reads TGTGCCAGCAGCATGGGACAGGGTACCAGTGGAGCTTTCTTT. The whole variable domain, filled in from reference TRBV5-5 and TRBJ1-1, reads DAGVTQSPTHLIKTRGQQVTLRCSPISGHKSVSWYQQVLGQGPQFIFQYYEKEERGRGNFPDRFSARQFPNYSSELNVNALLLGDSALYLCASSMGQGTSGAFFGQGTRLTVV.